The source of this TCR beta chain is a study of cytomegalovirus exposure and HLA in healthy donors. This PCR relied on a set of 60 Vbeta primers and 13 Jbeta primers. Profiled with immunoSEQ multiplex PCR; TCRdb holds only in-frame clones, not every one. This table has under 130,000 clones, approximately 11% appearing once. This clone appeared a single time. Antigen specificity is unknown. Whole-study findings and limits: Apart from CMV serostatus, no immune exposure information was available. There were around 160 TCR beta chains listed as cytomegalovirus-associated.

Source material: PBMCs. The receptor comes from a man aged 35 to 55 in good health and CMV-seropositive.

This chain's CDR3 is CASSASGAGANVLTF. CDR3 sequence (DNA): TGTGCCAGCAGTGCTAGCGGAGCTGGGGCCAACGTCCTGACTTTC. The V call is TRBV6-1, the J call TRBJ2-6; 7 bases are shared with TRBD2. Trimming at V came to 4 bases and at J to 2 bases, leaving 2 bases not matched to a gene. The germline CDR1 and CDR2 sequences are MNHNS and SASEGT. This CDR3 is built from 15 residues.